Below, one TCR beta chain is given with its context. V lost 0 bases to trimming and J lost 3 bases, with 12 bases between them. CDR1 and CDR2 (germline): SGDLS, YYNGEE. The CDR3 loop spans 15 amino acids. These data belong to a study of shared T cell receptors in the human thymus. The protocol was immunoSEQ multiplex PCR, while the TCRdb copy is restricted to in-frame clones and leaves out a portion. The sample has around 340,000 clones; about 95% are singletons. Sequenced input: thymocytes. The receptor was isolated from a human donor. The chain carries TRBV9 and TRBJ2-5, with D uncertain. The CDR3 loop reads CASSVDPSIKETQYF. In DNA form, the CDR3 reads TGTGCCAGCAGCGTAGACCCCTCTATTAAAGAGACCCAGTACTTC. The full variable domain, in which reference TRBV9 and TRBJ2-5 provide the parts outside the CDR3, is DSGVTQTPKHLITATGQRVTLRCSPRSGDLSVYWYQQSLDQGLQFLIQYYNGEERAKGNILERFSAQQFPDLHSELNLSSLELGDSALYFCASSVDPSIKETQYFGPGTRLLVL.